Detailed here is one T cell receptor (beta chain). V gave up 5 bases and J gave up 6 bases, with 19 bases separating them. The germline CDR1 and CDR2 sequences are MDHEN and SYDVKM. This CDR3 region has 16 residues. This sample is part of a study of blood T cell repertoires in COVID-19. About the study: COVID-19 samples, acute and convalescent, were from the United States, Italy and Spain. PBMCs, B-cell-depleted T cells, or T cells were the source of the cDNA or gDNA that made up the material.

Assay: immunoSEQ multiplex PCR; the TCRdb copy retains only in-frame clones and omits some. The table includes fewer than 200,000 clones, roughly four fifths detected once. This chain connects TRBV28 to TRBJ2-2, with D possibly TRBD2 on 5 matching bases. Material: peripheral blood. The receptor was isolated from a woman aged 65 to 85 with COVID-19, enrolled during active disease. The CDR3 sequence: CASSPLGAVVAGELFF. CDR3 nucleotide sequence: TGTGCCAGCAGTCCCCTAGGAGCGGTGGTGGCCGGGGAGCTGTTTTTT.